This entry describes one T cell receptor (beta chain). Its antigen remains unidentified. With V trimmed by 5 bases and J by 1 base, 7 bases remained unmatched. CDR1 and CDR2 from the germline V gene are MDHEN and SYDVKM. This CDR3 comprises 15 residues. These data are taken from a study of shared clonotypes between healthy human individuals. Across the study: Researchers assigned three CD4 naive, three CD4 memory, two CD8 naive and one CD8 memory plate to each donor.

Data came from immunoSEQ multiplex PCR; TCRdb stores just in-frame clones and leaves some out. The sample carries under 2.5 million clones, under 95% recorded once. Overall study findings and caveats: Sample collection involved blood only; tissue repertoires are likely different.

The V call is TRBV28, the J call TRBJ2-7, with 8 bases fitting TRBD2. Sample: naive CD4+ T cells from PBMCs. Subset noted: CD45RA+ positively selected. This receptor was taken from a man in his late teens or twenties in good health. Some clones in this sample may be carry-over from other donors' samples. CDR3 protein: CASSGPGGFSYEQYF. The CDR3 DNA reads as TGTGCCAGCAGTGGTCCGGGAGGGTTTTCCTACGAGCAGTACTTC.